This TCR beta chain comes out of a study of blood T cell repertoires in COVID-19. Study-wide background: T cells, B-cell-depleted T cells, or PBMCs supplied cDNA or gDNA.

V was cut by 2 bases and J by 1 base, with 15 bases left in between. The CDR3 extends over 17 amino acids. Per germline, CDR1 SGHTA and CDR2 FQGTGA. The method was immunoSEQ multiplex PCR; TCRdb's version includes in-frame clones alone and lacks a portion of them. The data contain more than 150,000 clones, around 87% of them seen just once; the ten biggest clones take up around 2.1%. The TCR was taken from a woman aged 25 to 39 who had recovered from COVID-19. Sequencing was carried out using PBMCs or T cells enriched from blood (not recorded which). The chain links TRBV7-3 to TRBJ1-5, with D unresolved. The CDR3, as DNA: TGTGCCAGCAGCTTAGATGGAGGAGGTTGGAGCAATCAGCCCCAGCATTTT. Translating it yields CASSLDGGGWSNQPQHF.